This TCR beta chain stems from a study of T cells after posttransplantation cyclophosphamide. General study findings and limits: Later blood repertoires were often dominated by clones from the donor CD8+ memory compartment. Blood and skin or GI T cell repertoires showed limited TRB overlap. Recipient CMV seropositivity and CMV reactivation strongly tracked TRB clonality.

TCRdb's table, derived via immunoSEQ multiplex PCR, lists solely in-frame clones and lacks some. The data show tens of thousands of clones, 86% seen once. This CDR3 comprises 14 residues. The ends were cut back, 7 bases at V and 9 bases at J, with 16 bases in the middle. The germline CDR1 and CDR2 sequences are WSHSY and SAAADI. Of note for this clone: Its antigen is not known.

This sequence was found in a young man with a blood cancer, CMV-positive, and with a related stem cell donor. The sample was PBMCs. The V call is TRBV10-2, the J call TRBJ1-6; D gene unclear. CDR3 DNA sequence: TGCGCCAGCAAACAATCACCAACGGGTTCACCCCTCCACTTT. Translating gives CASKQSPTGSPLHF.